The TCR beta chain described here comes from a study of pediatric ulcerative colitis (dated by TCRdb to about 2019). About the investigation overall: Among the ulcerative colitis patients, fewer than ten had pancolitis and two had left-sided colitis, and histology in every patient was consistent with ulcerative colitis. From 9 or 10 newly diagnosed, treatment-naive pediatric ulcerative colitis patients and a few non-IBD control children, paired blood and rectal samples were collected. The Pediatric Ulcerative Colitis Activity Index classified a couple of patients as having mild disease, several as having moderate disease and three as having acute severe colitis.

Rearranged CDR3 beta regions were amplified from genomic DNA with multiplex V and J primers using the immunoSEQ TRB Survey service. To keep depth equal across samples, survey-level sequencing depth of up to 500,000 reads per sample was applied. The libraries were purified, combined into pools and sequenced with Illumina technology. Per the authors' processing: Productive clonality, sample overlap, pairwise scatters, CDR3 beta length, V/D/J gene usage and productiveness were assessed with immunoSEQ online tools. Calculated diversity was defined as the number of unique rearrangements divided by total templates times 100, and Shannon and Simpson indices were additionally computed. Principal component analysis was performed on Z-score normalized data with the R prcomp function and the ggbiplot package. Blood-rectal clonal overlap within each subject was quantified with Morisita's index. Drawn from immuneACCESS, this table holds only the in-frame rearrangements with V and J called that TCRdb kept. Clones are partly lost; checked studies trace under half to an unresolved V gene and leave the rest unexplained. V, J and clone size are taken as reported in that table, and D and trimming were inferred from the DNA itself. This sample holds about 36,000 clones; roughly 72% were observed only once. The ten largest clones represent 0.74% of the sample.

V is reduced by 5 bases and J by 4 bases, leaving a spacing of 15 bases between them. Looking up the germline V gene yields CDR1 SNHLY and CDR2 FYNNEI. Reading from cysteine to phenylalanine, the CDR3 counts 15 amino acids. Just the 45-base CDR3 DNA is kept, in frame starting at base 1. The study at large found these results: For technical reasons, the blood samples of two patients yielded substantially fewer templates, so those samples were excluded from the blood-rectal overlap analysis. Because the repertoires came from total lymphocyte DNA, rare subsets such as regulatory T cells may have patterns that are not reflected. Controls, mild-moderate and acute severe colitis patients were separated by rectal repertoire features, and reduced rectal diversity due to clonal expansions was observed in acute severe colitis. Compared with controls, ulcerative colitis patients showed significantly higher autologous blood-rectal clonal overlap, a finding that suggests increased T cell trafficking to inflamed tissue. T cells from blood may have been included in the rectal pinch biopsies, particularly in patients with overt colitis. Two rectal CDR3 clonotypes were detected in all ulcerative colitis patients and were not detected in any of the controls. With only four individuals, the healthy control group was small.

One to two pinch biopsies were taken from the rectum for research during colonoscopy. No immunosuppressive medication had been given to the ulcerative colitis patients before the diagnostic colonoscopy. Rectal biopsies were digested with proteinase K before DNA isolation. The Wizard kit (Promega) was used to extract genomic DNA from the blood and intestinal samples. To note about this clone: It lacks a known antigen. No much larger clone exists at a distance of one base, and base qualities are not known.

Sequencing was performed on gut tissue. The chain employs TRBV2 and TRBJ2-1; the D gene is perhaps TRBD1 or TRBD2, as each covers 5 bases. This clonotype was obtained from a boy between 10 and 17 years old with moderate ulcerative colitis. This receptor has the CDR3 CASSTGPPEYNEQFF. The DNA reads as follows: TGTGCCAGCAGTACGGGACCTCCGGAGTACAATGAGCAGTTCTTC. With the rest looked up from the reference TRBV2 and TRBJ2-1 genes rather than sequenced, the full variable domain is EPEVTQTPSHQVTQMGQEVILRCVPISNHLYFYWYRQILGQKVEFLVSFYNNEISEKSEIFDDQFSVERPDGSNFTLKIRSTKLEDSAMYFCASSTGPPEYNEQFFGPGTRLTVL.